A selection of T cell receptor beta chains follows, all from one sample in a study of blood T cell repertoires in COVID-19. Measured with immunoSEQ multiplex PCR; TCRdb has only the in-frame clones, and not every one. The data contain about 62,000 clones, around 87% of them singletons. The sequencing sample was made of peripheral blood. Receptors originate from a woman in her fifties or sixties with COVID-19, enrolled during active disease. The CDR3 runs from the conserved cysteine through the conserved F or W. D genes are given only for firm matches. Clone size appears in some rows only: once, few, many, or a class for an expanded clone.

cdr3_nt: TGTGCCAGTAGTGGGGGACAGGGATCGGACTATGGCTACACCTTC
cdr3_aa: CASSGGQGSDYGYTF
clone_size: .
d_call: TRBD1
j_call: TRBJ1-2
v_call: TRBV19

cdr3_nt: TGTGCCAGCACCCCACTAGCGGGGACCTACGAGCAGTACTTC
cdr3_aa: CASTPLAGTYEQYF
clone_size: .
d_call: TRBD2
j_call: TRBJ2-7
v_call: TRBV7-9

cdr3_nt: TGTGCCATCAGTGACTATGACAGGAGGAACACTGAAGCTTTCTTT
cdr3_aa: CAISDYDRRNTEAFF
clone_size: .
d_call: .
j_call: TRBJ1-1
v_call: TRBV10-3

cdr3_nt: TGTGCCAGCAGCCGAAACCCCGGGGGCTATAATTCACCCCTCCACTTT
cdr3_aa: CASSRNPGGYNSPLHF
clone_size: .
d_call: .
j_call: TRBJ1-6
v_call: TRBV5-5

cdr3_nt: TGCGCCAGCAGCCCGGGGATACAAACCTACGAGCAGTACTTC
cdr3_aa: CASSPGIQTYEQYF
clone_size: .
d_call: .
j_call: TRBJ2-7
v_call: TRBV5-1

cdr3_nt: TGTGCCAGCAGCAACTGGACCCCACGCCAAGGAGGAGCAGAGACCCAGTACTTC
cdr3_aa: CASSNWTPRQGGAETQYF
clone_size: .
d_call: .
j_call: TRBJ2-5
v_call: TRBV21-1

cdr3_nt: TGTGCCAGTAGTATGCCAGGACTCCCTTCGGAGACCCAGTACTTC
cdr3_aa: CASSMPGLPSETQYF
clone_size: .
d_call: .
j_call: TRBJ2-5
v_call: TRBV19

cdr3_nt: TGTGCCAGCTGGAGGACTAGCGGGGGCTACGAGCAGTACTTC
cdr3_aa: CASWRTSGGYEQYF
clone_size: .
d_call: TRBD2
j_call: TRBJ2-7
v_call: TRBV6-5

cdr3_nt: TGTGCCAGCAGCTTACGAGGGACTAGAAGGGACGAGCAGTACTTC
cdr3_aa: CASSLRGTRRDEQYF
clone_size: .
d_call: TRBD2
j_call: TRBJ2-7
v_call: TRBV11-3

cdr3_nt: TGCGCCAGCAGCCAAAGGACAGGGGGATCCTACGAGCAGTACTTC
cdr3_aa: CASSQRTGGSYEQYF
clone_size: .
d_call: TRBD1
j_call: TRBJ2-7
v_call: TRBV4-3

cdr3_nt: TGCGCCAGCAGCTTGGTCCGGGCTAGCCCCTACAATGAGCAGTTCTTC
cdr3_aa: CASSLVRASPYNEQFF
clone_size: .
d_call: .
j_call: TRBJ2-1
v_call: TRBV5-1

cdr3_nt: TGTGCCAGCAGCACCTGGGGAGGGGGGGAAAAACTGTTTTTT
cdr3_aa: CASSTWGGGEKLFF
clone_size: .
d_call: .
j_call: TRBJ1-4
v_call: TRBV9

cdr3_nt: TGCGCCAGCAGCGACATGCGAGGGAGCGGGAGGCCAAGCACAGATACGCAGTATTTT
cdr3_aa: CASSDMRGSGRPSTDTQYF
clone_size: .
d_call: TRBD2
j_call: TRBJ2-3
v_call: TRBV10-1

cdr3_nt: TGTGCCAGCAGCCAAGATTCCGCCGGTCTCTCGCATGGGCCTGAGCAGTTCTTC
cdr3_aa: CASSQDSAGLSHGPEQFF
clone_size: .
d_call: .
j_call: TRBJ2-1
v_call: TRBV3-1/TRBV3-2

cdr3_nt: TGTGCCAGCACCGCCGGGACAGGGGTCGAGCAGTACTTC
cdr3_aa: CASTAGTGVEQYF
clone_size: .
d_call: TRBD1
j_call: TRBJ2-7
v_call: TRBV12-3/TRBV12-4

cdr3_nt: TGTGCCAGTAGTATCCGACAGGGGAACACTGAAGCTTTCTTT
cdr3_aa: CASSIRQGNTEAFF
clone_size: once
d_call: TRBD1
j_call: TRBJ1-1
v_call: TRBV19

cdr3_nt: TGCAGCGTTGACTTGGACAGGAGGGACGGCTACACCTTC
cdr3_aa: CSVDLDRRDGYTF
clone_size: .
d_call: TRBD1
j_call: TRBJ1-2
v_call: TRBV29-1

cdr3_nt: TGTGCCAGCAGTCCTGGGACAGGGAGCTCTGGAAACACCATATATTTT
cdr3_aa: CASSPGTGSSGNTIYF
clone_size: few
d_call: TRBD1
j_call: TRBJ1-3
v_call: TRBV27

cdr3_nt: TGTGCCAGCAGCTTAGGGACTCCCAATGAGCAGTTCTTC
cdr3_aa: CASSLGTPNEQFF
clone_size: .
d_call: .
j_call: TRBJ2-1
v_call: TRBV7-3

cdr3_nt: TGTGCCAGCTCACCATCGGCGGCCAAACAAGAGACCCAGTACTTC
cdr3_aa: CASSPSAAKQETQYF
clone_size: .
d_call: .
j_call: TRBJ2-5
v_call: TRBV18

cdr3_nt: TGTGCCAGCAGCGGGACTACAGCCTACAATGAGCAGTTCTTC
cdr3_aa: CASSGTTAYNEQFF
clone_size: .
d_call: TRBD2
j_call: TRBJ2-1
v_call: TRBV11-3

cdr3_nt: TGTGCCAGTAGTATTTTAGCGGGAGAGGCTTACGAGCAGTACTTC
cdr3_aa: CASSILAGEAYEQYF
clone_size: .
d_call: TRBD2
j_call: TRBJ2-7
v_call: TRBV19

cdr3_nt: TGTGCCAGCAGCCGAGCCCTTTTTGACAGGCTAACTATGGGTGGCTACACCTTC
cdr3_aa: CASSRALFDRLTMGGYTF
clone_size: .
d_call: .
j_call: TRBJ1-2
v_call: TRBV6-6

cdr3_nt: TGTGCCACCAGTGATCCCGGGAGGGGCCAAGAGACCCAGTACTTC
cdr3_aa: CATSDPGRGQETQYF
clone_size: .
d_call: TRBD2
j_call: TRBJ2-5
v_call: TRBV24-1

cdr3_nt: TGTGCCAGCACCCTAGCGAGGGACACTGAAGCTTTCTTT
cdr3_aa: CASTLARDTEAFF
clone_size: .
d_call: .
j_call: TRBJ1-1
v_call: TRBV12-3/TRBV12-4

cdr3_nt: TGCAGCGTTGGCCTGAGCGGGATTGGGAATGAGCAGTTCTTC
cdr3_aa: CSVGLSGIGNEQFF
clone_size: .
d_call: TRBD2
j_call: TRBJ2-1
v_call: TRBV29-1

cdr3_nt: TGTGCCAGCAGTGACCCAAGGACAGGTTGGGGCTACGAGCAGTACTTC
cdr3_aa: CASSDPRTGWGYEQYF
clone_size: .
d_call: TRBD1
j_call: TRBJ2-7
v_call: TRBV6-1

cdr3_nt: TGTTCGACCGCCAAGTTTCAGGATTCACCCCTCCACTTT
cdr3_aa: CSTAKFQDSPLHF
clone_size: .
d_call: .
j_call: TRBJ1-6
v_call: TRBV28

cdr3_nt: TGTGCCAGCAGCTTACAGGGGGCGAGGAACACTGAAGCTTTCTTT
cdr3_aa: CASSLQGARNTEAFF
clone_size: .
d_call: TRBD1
j_call: TRBJ1-1
v_call: TRBV7-2

cdr3_nt: TGTGCCAGCAGCTATGGGACAGGAATCAACACCGGGGAGCTGTTTTTT
cdr3_aa: CASSYGTGINTGELFF
clone_size: .
d_call: TRBD1
j_call: TRBJ2-2
v_call: TRBV7-2

cdr3_nt: TGTGCCAGCAGCAATCACAGGGGCCTGAACACCGGGGAGCTGTTTTTT
cdr3_aa: CASSNHRGLNTGELFF
clone_size: .
d_call: TRBD1
j_call: TRBJ2-2
v_call: TRBV7-9

cdr3_nt: TGCGCCAGCAGCTCGGGGACAGGGGGGTTCTACGAGCAGTACTTC
cdr3_aa: CASSSGTGGFYEQYF
clone_size: .
d_call: TRBD1
j_call: TRBJ2-7
v_call: TRBV5-1

cdr3_nt: TGTGCCAGCAGGAATCCGGGACAGGGAAGAGTCGAGACCCAGTACTTC
cdr3_aa: CASRNPGQGRVETQYF
clone_size: .
d_call: TRBD1
j_call: TRBJ2-5
v_call: TRBV7-3

cdr3_nt: TGTGCCTGGAGTGTACTACAGGGGGTAGGTGGCTACACCTTC
cdr3_aa: CAWSVLQGVGGYTF
clone_size: .
d_call: TRBD1
j_call: TRBJ1-2
v_call: TRBV30

cdr3_nt: TGCGCCAGCAGAGTGACTGATGGCTCCTACGAGCAGTACTTC
cdr3_aa: CASRVTDGSYEQYF
clone_size: .
d_call: .
j_call: TRBJ2-7
v_call: TRBV5-1

cdr3_nt: TGTGCCGGCGGGCGGGGCTTAGGGACCCAGTACTTC
cdr3_aa: CAGGRGLGTQYF
clone_size: .
d_call: .
j_call: TRBJ2-5
v_call: TRBV30

cdr3_nt: TGTGCCAGCAGTTACGACCGCGGGACTTCCTACGAGCAGTACTTC
cdr3_aa: CASSYDRGTSYEQYF
clone_size: .
d_call: .
j_call: TRBJ2-7
v_call: TRBV6-2/TRBV6-3

cdr3_nt: TGTGCCAGCAGCGAACTAGCGGGAGGTTTAAGGTACAATGAGCAGTTCTTC
cdr3_aa: CASSELAGGLRYNEQFF
clone_size: once
d_call: TRBD2
j_call: TRBJ2-1
v_call: TRBV7-6

cdr3_nt: TGTGCCAGCAGCTTAAGGTCTAGCGGGAGGGGGGCAGATACGCAGTATTTT
cdr3_aa: CASSLRSSGRGADTQYF
clone_size: .
d_call: TRBD2
j_call: TRBJ2-3
v_call: TRBV7-9

cdr3_nt: TGTGCCAGTAGTGCAGGGGGCTCCCCCTCTGGGGCCAACGTCCTGACTTTC
cdr3_aa: CASSAGGSPSGANVLTF
clone_size: .
d_call: TRBD1
j_call: TRBJ2-6
v_call: TRBV19

cdr3_nt: TGTGCCAGCAGCGCCTCCGGGACTAGCGGGAGCTACGAGCAGTACTTC
cdr3_aa: CASSASGTSGSYEQYF
clone_size: .
d_call: TRBD2
j_call: TRBJ2-7
v_call: TRBV11-3

cdr3_nt: TGTGCCAGCGGCATCCAATATGGCTACGAGCAGTACTTC
cdr3_aa: CASGIQYGYEQYF
clone_size: once
d_call: .
j_call: TRBJ2-7
v_call: TRBV6-5

cdr3_nt: TGTGCCAGCAGCTTAGGCCCGGGCTACGAGCAGTACTTC
cdr3_aa: CASSLGPGYEQYF
clone_size: .
d_call: .
j_call: TRBJ2-7
v_call: TRBV7-2

cdr3_nt: TGCGCCAGCAGTGAGAGGGGGAGTTCCGGATTAGAGACCCAGTACTTC
cdr3_aa: CASSERGSSGLETQYF
clone_size: .
d_call: .
j_call: TRBJ2-5
v_call: TRBV10-2